This T cell receptor (beta chain) derives from a study of T cells in Graves' hyperthyroidism and ophthalmopathy. Points from the study as a whole: Progression to ophthalmopathy was predicted a median of roughly 6.5 months early.

This clonotype was seen many times. Its target is unknown. Amplification of TCR beta CDR3 regions was performed using RNA transcripts as template. Initially, a first-round RT-PCR of the TCR CDR3 employed the HTBI primer set. TCRdb itself ran the multiplex PCR reads through MiXCR, one entry per CDR3 protein. The sample shows approximately 150,000 distinct CDR3 sequences, 9.4% of them seen only once. Lactation, pregnancy, other autoimmune disease or uncontrolled infection excluded patients. CDR3 length: 23 residues. After removal of 5 bases from V and 0 bases from J, the junction contained 19 bases not matched to a gene.

The chain couples TRBV12-3 or TRBV12-4 to TRBJ2-6, with 13 bases lining up with TRBD2. The origin of this receptor is a woman under 30 with Graves' hyperthyroidism that later progressed to Graves' ophthalmopathy. The sequencing sample was made of blood. The CDR3 bases are TGTGCCAGCAGTCCCCCGACCCAGGCCCGACTAGCGGGAGGCTCCTCTGGGGCCAACGTCCTGACTTTC. This gives the protein CASSPPTQARLAGGSSGANVLTF.